Given below is one TCR beta chain in context. Its specificity is not known. Clones were read by immunoSEQ multiplex PCR, and TCRdb kept only the in-frame ones, dropping some. The profile shows approximately 19,000 clones, around 70% of them singletons. The sample belongs to a study of T cell repertoires in ileal Crohn's disease. General observations from the study: Active smokers at surgery had more clonal expansions than non-smokers. Every patient over 26.8% clonality showed endoscopic recurrence.

The CDR3 spans 13 residues. V was trimmed by 8 bases and J by 8 bases, leaving 18 bases between them. Germline CDR1 SGHVS, CDR2 FQNEAQ. The time point was: neoterminal ileum biopsy at postoperative endoscopy, about 6 months after surgery. Sequenced: ileal tissue. This sequence originates from an adult with Crohn's disease. V gene TRBV7-8 combines with J gene TRBJ1-1; no clear D gene. The CDR3 region is CASVRTAGREAFF. The CDR3 DNA follows: TGTGCCAGCGTAAGAACTGCGGGCAGAGAAGCTTTCTTT.